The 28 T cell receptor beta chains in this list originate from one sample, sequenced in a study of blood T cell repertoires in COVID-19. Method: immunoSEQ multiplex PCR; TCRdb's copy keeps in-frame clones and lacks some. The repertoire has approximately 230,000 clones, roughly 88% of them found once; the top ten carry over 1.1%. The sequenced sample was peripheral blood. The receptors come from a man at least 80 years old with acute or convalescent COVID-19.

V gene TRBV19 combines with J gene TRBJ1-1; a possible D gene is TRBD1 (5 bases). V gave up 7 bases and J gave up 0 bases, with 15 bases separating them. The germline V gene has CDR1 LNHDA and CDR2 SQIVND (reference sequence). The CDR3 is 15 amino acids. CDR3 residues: CASKRAGRMNTEAFF. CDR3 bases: TGTGCCAGTAAAAGGGCAGGGCGGATGAACACTGAAGCTTTCTTT.

The CDR3 DNA follows: TGTGCCAGCAGCACCCAACAGGGGTCGAACACTGAAGCTTTCTTT. It translates to CASSTQQGSNTEAFF. This chain uses TRBV7-2 with TRBJ1-1; the match to TRBD1 covers 7 bases. Germline V gene sequence: CDR1 SGHTA, CDR2 FQGNSA. This CDR3 is built from 15 residues. Trimming took 5 bases from V and 1 from J; bases not matched to a gene: 7. Drawing the rest from reference TRBV7-2 and TRBJ1-1, the complete variable domain is GAGVSQSPSNKVTEKGKDVELRCDPISGHTALYWYRQSLGQGLEFLIYFQGNSAPDKSGLPSDRFSAERTGGSVSTLTIQRTQQEDSAVYLCASSTQQGSNTEAFFGQGTRLTVV.

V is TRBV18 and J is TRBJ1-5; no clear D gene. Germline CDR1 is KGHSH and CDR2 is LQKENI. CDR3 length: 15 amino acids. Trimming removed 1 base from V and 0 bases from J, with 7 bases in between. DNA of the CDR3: TGTGCCAGCTCACCACAAGGGAGTAGCAATCAGCCCCAGCATTTT. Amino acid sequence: CASSPQGSSNQPQHF.

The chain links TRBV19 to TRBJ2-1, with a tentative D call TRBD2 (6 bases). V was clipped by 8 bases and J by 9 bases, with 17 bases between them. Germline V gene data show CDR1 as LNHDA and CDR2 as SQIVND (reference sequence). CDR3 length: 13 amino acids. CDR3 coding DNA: TGTGCCAGTGGCGGGGCAGGGTTCGGTGAGCAGTTCTTC. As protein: CASGGAGFGEQFF.

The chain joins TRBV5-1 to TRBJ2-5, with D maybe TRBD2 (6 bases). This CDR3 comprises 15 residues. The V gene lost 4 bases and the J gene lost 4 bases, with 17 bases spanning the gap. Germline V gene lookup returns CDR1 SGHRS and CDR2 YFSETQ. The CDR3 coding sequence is TGCGCCAGCAGCCCCTCTGCGGGGCTGGGAGAGACCCAGTACTTC. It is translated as CASSPSAGLGETQYF.

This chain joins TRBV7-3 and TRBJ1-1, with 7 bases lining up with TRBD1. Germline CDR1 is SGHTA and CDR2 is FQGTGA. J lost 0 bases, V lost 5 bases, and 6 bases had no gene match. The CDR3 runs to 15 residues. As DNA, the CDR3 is TGTGCCAGCAGCCTAATGGGACAGATGAACACTGAAGCTTTCTTT. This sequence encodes CASSLMGQMNTEAFF.

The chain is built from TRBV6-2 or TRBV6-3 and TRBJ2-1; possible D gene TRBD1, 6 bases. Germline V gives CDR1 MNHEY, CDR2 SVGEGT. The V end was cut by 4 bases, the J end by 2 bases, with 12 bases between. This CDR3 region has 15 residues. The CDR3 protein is CASSSLDSAYNEQFF. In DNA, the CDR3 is TGTGCCAGCAGTTCCTTGGACAGTGCCTACAATGAGCAGTTCTTC.

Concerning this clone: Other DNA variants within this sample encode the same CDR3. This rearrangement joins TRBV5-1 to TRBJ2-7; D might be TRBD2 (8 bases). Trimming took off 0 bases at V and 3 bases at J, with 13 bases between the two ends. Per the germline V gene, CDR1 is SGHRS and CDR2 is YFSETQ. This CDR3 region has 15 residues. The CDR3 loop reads CASSLGRGTSYEQYF. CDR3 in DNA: TGCGCCAGCAGCTTGGGCAGGGGGACTAGCTACGAGCAGTACTTC.

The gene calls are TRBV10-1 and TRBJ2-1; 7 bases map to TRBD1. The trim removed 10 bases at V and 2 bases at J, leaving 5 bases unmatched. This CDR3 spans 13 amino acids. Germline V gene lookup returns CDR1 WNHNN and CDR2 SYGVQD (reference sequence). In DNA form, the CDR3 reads TGCGCCACCCAGGGACAGCCCTACAATGAGCAGTTCTTC. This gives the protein CATQGQPYNEQFF.

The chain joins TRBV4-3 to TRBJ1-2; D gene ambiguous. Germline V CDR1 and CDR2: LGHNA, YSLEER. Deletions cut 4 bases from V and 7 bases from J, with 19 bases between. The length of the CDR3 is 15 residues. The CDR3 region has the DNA TGCGCCAGCAGCCCGACACCCCCGCCAGGTGGTGGCTACACCTTC. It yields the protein CASSPTPPPGGGYTF.

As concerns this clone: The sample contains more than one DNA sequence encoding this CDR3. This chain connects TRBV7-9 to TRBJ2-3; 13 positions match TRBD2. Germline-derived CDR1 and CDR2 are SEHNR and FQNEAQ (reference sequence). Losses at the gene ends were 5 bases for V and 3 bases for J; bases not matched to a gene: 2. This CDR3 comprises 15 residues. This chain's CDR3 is CASSLGLAGTDTQYF. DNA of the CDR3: TGTGCCAGCAGCCTGGGACTAGCGGGGACAGATACGCAGTATTTT.

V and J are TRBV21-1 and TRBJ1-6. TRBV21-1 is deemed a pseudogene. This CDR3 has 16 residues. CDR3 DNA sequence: TGTGCCAGCAGCCCCCCATGGTTTTCTAGAGATTCACCCCTCCACTTT. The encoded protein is CASSPPWFSRDSPLHF.

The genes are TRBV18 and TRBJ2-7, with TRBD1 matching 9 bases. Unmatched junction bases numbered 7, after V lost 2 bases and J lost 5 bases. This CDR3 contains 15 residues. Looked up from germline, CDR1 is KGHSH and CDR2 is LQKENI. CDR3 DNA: TGTGCCAGCTCACCAACGGGACAGGGTAGCAACGAGCAGTACTTC. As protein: CASSPTGQGSNEQYF.

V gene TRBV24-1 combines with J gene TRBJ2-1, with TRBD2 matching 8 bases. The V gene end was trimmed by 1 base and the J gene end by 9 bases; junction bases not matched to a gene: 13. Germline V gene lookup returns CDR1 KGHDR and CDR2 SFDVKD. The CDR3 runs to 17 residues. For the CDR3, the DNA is TGTGCCACCAGTGATTTTTCAGCGAGCGGGAGACTGGGTGAGCAGTTCTTC. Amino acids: CATSDFSASGRLGEQFF.

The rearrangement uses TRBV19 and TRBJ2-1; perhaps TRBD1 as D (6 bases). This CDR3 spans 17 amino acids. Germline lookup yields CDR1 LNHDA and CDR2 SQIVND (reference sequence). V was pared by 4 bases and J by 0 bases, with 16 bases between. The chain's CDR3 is CASSSLFRGSSYNEQFF. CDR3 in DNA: TGTGCCAGTAGTAGCTTATTCAGGGGTAGCTCCTACAATGAGCAGTTCTTC.

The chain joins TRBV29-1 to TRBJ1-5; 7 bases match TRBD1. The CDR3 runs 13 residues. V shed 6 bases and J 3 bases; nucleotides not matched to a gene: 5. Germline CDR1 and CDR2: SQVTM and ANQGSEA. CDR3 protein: CSVRGLDNQPQHF. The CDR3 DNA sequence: TGCAGCGTGAGGGGGCTAGACAATCAGCCCCAGCATTTT. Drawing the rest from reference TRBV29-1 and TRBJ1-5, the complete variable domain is SAVISQKPSRDICQRGTSLTIQCQVDSQVTMMFWYRQQPGQSLTLIATANQGSEATYESGFVIDKFPISRPNLTFSTLTVSNMSPEDSSIYLCSVRGLDNQPQHFGDGTRLSIL.

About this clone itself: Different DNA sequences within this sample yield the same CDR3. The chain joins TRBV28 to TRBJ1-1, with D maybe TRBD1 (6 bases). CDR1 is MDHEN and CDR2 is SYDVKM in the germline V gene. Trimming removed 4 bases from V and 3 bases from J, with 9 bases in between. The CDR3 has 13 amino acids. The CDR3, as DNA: TGTGCCAGCAGTTCCCCAGGGGACACTGAAGCTTTCTTT. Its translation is CASSSPGDTEAFF.

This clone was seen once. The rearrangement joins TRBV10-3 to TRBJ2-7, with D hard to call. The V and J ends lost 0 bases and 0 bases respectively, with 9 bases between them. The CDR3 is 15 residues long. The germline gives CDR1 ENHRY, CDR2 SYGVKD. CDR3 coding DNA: TGTGCCATCAGTGAGTCGAGACCGGGCTCCTACGAGCAGTACTTC. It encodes CAISESRPGSYEQYF.

The CDR3 protein is CASSIELTDTQYF. CDR3 sequence (DNA): TGTGCCAGCAGCATCGAGCTCACAGATACGCAGTATTTT. The chain links TRBV7-9 to TRBJ2-3; the D is unclear. In germline, CDR1 is SEHNR, CDR2 FQNEAQ (reference sequence). Trimming removed 5 bases at V and 2 bases at J, with 8 bases between. The CDR3 runs to 13 residues.

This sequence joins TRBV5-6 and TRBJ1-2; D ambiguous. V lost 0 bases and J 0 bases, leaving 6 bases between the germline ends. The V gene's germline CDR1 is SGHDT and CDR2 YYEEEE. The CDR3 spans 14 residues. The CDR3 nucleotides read TGTGCCAGCAGCTTGGACAGACCTAACTATGGCTACACCTTC. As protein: CASSLDRPNYGYTF.

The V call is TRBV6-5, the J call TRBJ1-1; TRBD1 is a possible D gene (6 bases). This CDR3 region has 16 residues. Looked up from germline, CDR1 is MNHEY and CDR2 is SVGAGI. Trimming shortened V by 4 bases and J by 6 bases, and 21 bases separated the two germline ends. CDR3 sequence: CASSSVGGGRTAEAFF. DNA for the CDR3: TGTGCCAGCAGTTCAGTGGGGGGGGGCAGGACCGCTGAAGCTTTCTTT.

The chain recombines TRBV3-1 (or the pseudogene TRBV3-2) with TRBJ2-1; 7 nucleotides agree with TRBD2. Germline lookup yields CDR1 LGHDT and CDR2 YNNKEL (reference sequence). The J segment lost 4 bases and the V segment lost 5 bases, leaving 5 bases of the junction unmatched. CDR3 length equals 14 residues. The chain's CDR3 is CASSVSGEYNEQFF. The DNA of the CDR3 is TGTGCCAGCAGCGTCAGCGGGGAGTACAATGAGCAGTTCTTC.

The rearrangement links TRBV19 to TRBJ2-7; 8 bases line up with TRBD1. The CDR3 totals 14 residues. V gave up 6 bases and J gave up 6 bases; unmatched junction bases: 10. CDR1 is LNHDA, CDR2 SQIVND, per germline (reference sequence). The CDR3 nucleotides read TGTGCCAGTAGCTCAGGGGGCTTGGAGTTCGAGCAGTACTTC. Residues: CASSSGGLEFEQYF.

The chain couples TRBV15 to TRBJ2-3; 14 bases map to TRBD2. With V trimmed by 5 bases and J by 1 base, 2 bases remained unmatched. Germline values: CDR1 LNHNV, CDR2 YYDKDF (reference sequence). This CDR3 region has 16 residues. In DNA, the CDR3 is TGTGCCACCAGCCAGGGACTAGCGGGAGGCACAGATACGCAGTATTTT. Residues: CATSQGLAGGTDTQYF.

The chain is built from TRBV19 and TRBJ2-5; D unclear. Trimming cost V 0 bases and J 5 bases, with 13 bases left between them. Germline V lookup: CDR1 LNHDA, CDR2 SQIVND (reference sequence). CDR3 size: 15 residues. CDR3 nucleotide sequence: TGTGCCAGTAGTATAGATTACCCGCCCCGGGAGACCCAGTACTTC. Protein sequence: CASSIDYPPRETQYF. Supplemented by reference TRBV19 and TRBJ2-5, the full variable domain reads DGGITQSPKYLFRKEGQNVTLSCEQNLNHDAMYWYRQDPGQGLRLIYYSQIVNDFQKGDIAEGYSVSREKKESFPLTVTSAQKNPTAFYLCASSIDYPPRETQYFGPGTRLLVL.

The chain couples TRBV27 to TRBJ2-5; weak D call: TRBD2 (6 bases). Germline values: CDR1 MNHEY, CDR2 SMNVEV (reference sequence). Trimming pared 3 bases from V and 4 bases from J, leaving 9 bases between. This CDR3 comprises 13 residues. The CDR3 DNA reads TGTGCCAGCAGTTTGCCCGGGGGAGAGACCCAGTACTTC. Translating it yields CASSLPGGETQYF.

In DNA, the CDR3 is TGTGCCACCAGCAGAGATGTGACTAGCGGGAGGAGCTATGAGCAGTTCTTC. It translates to CATSRDVTSGRSYEQFF. V gene TRBV15 combines with J gene TRBJ2-1, with 13 bases that match TRBD2. This CDR3 is built from 17 residues. V lost 0 bases, J lost 8 bases, and 7 bases stayed unmatched. Germline V gene sequence: CDR1 LNHNV, CDR2 YYDKDF (reference sequence).

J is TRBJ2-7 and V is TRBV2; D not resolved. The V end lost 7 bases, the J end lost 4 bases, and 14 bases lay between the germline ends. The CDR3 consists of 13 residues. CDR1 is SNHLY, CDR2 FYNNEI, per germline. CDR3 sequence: CASTQERSYEQYF. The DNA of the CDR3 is TGTGCCAGCACCCAGGAACGCTCTTACGAGCAGTACTTC.